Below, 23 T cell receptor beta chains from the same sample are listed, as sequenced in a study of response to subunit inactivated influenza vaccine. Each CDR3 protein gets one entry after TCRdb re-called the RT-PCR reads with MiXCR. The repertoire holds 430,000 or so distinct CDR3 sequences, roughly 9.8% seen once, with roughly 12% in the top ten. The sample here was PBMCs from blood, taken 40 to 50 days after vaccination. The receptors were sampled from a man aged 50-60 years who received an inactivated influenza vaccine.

CDR3 DNA sequence: TGTGCCAGCAGCAAACTCTCAAGGGGGAGCTCCTACAATGAGCAGTTCTTC. Its protein product is CASSKLSRGSSYNEQFF. The chain combines TRBV21-1 with TRBJ2-1. TRBV21-1 is a documented pseudogene. There are 17 residues in the CDR3.

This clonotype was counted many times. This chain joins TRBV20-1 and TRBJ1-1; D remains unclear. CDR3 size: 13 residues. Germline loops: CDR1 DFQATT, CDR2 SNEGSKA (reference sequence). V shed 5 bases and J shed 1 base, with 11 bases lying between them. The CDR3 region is CSASRTGNTEAFF. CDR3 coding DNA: TGCAGTGCTTCCCGGACGGGGAACACTGAAGCTTTCTTT.

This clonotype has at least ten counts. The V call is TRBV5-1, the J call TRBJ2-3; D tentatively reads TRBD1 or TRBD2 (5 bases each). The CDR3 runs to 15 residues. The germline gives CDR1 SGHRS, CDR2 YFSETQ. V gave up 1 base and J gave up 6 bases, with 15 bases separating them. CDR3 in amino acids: CASSLIPGRWDTQYF. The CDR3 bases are TGCGCCAGCAGCTTGATACCGGGGCGTTGGGATACGCAGTATTTT.

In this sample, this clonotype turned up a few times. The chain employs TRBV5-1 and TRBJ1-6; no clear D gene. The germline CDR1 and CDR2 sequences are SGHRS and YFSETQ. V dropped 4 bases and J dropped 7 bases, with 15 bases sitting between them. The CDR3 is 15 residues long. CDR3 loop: CASSLTIIGNSPLHF. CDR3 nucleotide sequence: TGCGCCAGCAGCCTTACGATTATCGGAAATTCACCCCTCCACTTT.

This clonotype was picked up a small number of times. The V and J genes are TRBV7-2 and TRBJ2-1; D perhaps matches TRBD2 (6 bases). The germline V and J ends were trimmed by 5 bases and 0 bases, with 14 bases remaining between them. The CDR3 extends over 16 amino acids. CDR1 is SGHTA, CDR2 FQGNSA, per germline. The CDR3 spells CASSKGLAVSYNEQFF. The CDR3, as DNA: TGTGCCAGCAGCAAGGGGTTAGCGGTCTCCTACAATGAGCAGTTCTTC.

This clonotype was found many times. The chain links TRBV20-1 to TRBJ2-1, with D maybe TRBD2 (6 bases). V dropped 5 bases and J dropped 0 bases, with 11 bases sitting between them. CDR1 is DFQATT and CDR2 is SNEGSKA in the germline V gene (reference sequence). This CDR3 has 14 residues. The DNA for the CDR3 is TGCAGTGCTGAGGGAGGCGGCTCCTACAATGAGCAGTTCTTC. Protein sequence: CSAEGGGSYNEQFF.

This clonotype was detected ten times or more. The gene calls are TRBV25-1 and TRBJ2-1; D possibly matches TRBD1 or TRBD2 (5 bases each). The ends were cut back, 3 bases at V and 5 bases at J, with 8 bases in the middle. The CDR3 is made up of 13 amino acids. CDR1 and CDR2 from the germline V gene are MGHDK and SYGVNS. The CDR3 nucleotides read TGTGCCAGCAGTGAGGGACGACACAATGAGCAGTTCTTC. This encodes CASSEGRHNEQFF.

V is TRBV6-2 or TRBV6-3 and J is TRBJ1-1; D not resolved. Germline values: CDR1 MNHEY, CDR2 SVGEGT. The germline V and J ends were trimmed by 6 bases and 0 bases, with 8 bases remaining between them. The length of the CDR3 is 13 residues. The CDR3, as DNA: TGTGCCAGCAGACAGTCCCTGAACACTGAAGCTTTCTTT. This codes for CASRQSLNTEAFF.

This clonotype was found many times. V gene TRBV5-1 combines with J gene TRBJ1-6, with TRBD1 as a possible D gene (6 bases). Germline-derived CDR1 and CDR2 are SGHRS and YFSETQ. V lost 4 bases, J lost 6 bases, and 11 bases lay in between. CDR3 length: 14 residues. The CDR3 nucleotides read TGCGCCAGCAGCGCTGACAGGAGTAATTCACCCCTCCACTTT. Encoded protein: CASSADRSNSPLHF.

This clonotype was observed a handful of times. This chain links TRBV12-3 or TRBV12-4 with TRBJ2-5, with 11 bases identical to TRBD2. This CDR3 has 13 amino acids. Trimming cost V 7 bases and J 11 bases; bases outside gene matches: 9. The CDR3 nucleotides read TGTGCCAGCACCCAAGGGGGACTAGCGGCTCAGTACTTC. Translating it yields CASTQGGLAAQYF.

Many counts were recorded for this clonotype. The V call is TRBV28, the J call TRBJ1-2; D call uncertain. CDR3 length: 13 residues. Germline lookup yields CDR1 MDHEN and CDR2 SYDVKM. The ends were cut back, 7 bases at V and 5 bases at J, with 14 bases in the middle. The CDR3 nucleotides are TGTGCCAGCAAATTAACTCAAACTTATGGCTACACCTTC. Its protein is CASKLTQTYGYTF.

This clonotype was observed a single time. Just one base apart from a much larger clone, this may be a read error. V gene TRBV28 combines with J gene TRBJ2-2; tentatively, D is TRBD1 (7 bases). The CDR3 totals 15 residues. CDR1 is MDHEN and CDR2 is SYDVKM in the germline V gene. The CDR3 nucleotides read TGTGCCAGCAAGACAGACAGGGACAGAAACGGGGGGCTGTTTTTT. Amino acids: CASKTDRDRNGGLFF.

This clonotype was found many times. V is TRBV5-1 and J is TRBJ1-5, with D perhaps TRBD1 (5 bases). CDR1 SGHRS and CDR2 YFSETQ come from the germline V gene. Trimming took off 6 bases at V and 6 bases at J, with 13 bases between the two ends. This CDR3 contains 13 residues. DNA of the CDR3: TGCGCCAGCATGGGCAGGGCTGTTCAGCCCCAGCATTTT. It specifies CASMGRAVQPQHF. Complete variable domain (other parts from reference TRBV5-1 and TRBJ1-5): KAGVTQTPRYLIKTRGQQVTLSCSPISGHRSVSWYQQTPGQGLQFLFEYFSETQRNKGNFPGRFSGRQFSNSRSEMNVSTLELGDSALYLCASMGRAVQPQHFGDGTRLSIL.

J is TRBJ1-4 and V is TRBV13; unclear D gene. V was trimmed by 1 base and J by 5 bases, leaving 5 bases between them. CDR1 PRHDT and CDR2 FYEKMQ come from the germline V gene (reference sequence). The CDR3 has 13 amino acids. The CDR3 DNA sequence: TGTGCCAGCAGCTTAGACGGGAATGAAAAACTGTTTTTT. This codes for CASSLDGNEKLFF.

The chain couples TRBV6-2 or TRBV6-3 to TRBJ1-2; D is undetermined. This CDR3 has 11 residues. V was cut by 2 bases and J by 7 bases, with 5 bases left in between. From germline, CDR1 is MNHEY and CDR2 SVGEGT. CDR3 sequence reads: CASSYRGGYTF. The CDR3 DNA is TGTGCCAGCAGTTACCGGGGTGGCTACACCTTC.

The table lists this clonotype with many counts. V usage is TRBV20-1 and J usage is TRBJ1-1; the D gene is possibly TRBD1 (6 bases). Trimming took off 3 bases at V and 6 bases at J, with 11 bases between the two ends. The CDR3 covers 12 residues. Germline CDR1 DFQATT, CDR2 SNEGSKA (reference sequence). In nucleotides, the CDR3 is TGCAGTGCTAGGTTGGGGGGCCCTGAAGCTTTCTTT. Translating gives CSARLGGPEAFF.

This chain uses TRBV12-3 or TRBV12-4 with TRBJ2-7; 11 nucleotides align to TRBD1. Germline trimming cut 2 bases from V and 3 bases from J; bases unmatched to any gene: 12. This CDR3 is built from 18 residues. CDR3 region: CASSLRTGGRRANYEQYF. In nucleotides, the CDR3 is TGTGCCAGCAGTTTAAGGACAGGGGGCCGTAGGGCAAACTACGAGCAGTACTTC.

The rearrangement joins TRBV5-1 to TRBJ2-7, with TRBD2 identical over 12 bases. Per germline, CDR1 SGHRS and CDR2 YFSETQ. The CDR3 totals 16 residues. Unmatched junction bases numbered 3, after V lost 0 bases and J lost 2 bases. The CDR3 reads CASSLGTSGAAYEQYF. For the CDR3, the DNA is TGCGCCAGCAGCTTGGGGACTAGCGGGGCGGCCTACGAGCAGTACTTC.

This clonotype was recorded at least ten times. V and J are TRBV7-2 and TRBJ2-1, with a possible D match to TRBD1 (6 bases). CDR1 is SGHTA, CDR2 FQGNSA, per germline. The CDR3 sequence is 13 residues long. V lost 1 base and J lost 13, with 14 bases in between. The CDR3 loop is CASSLESVGTQFF. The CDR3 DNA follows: TGTGCCAGCAGCTTAGAAAGTGTCGGGACACAGTTCTTC.

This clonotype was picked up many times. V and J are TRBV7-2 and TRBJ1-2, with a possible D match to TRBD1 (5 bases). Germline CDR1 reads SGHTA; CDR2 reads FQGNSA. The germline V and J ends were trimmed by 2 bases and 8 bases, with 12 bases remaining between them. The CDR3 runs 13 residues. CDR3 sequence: CASSLSQGWGYTF. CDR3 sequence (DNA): TGTGCCAGCAGCTTATCCCAGGGCTGGGGCTACACCTTC. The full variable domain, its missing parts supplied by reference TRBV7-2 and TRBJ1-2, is GAGVSQSPSNKVTEKGKDVELRCDPISGHTALYWYRQSLGQGLEFLIYFQGNSAPDKSGLPSDRFSAERTGGSVSTLTIQRTQQEDSAVYLCASSLSQGWGYTFGSGTRLTVV.

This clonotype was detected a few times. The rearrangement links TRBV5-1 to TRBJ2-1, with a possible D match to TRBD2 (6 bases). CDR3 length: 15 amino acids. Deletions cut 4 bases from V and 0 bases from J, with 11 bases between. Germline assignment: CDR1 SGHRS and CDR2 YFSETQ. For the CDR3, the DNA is TGCGCCAGCAGCGGCGGGGACCACTCCTACAATGAGCAGTTCTTC. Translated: CASSGGDHSYNEQFF.

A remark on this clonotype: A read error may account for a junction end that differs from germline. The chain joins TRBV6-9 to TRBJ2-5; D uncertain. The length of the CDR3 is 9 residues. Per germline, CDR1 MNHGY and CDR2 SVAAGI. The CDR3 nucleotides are TGTGCCAGCAGTTTCGGGCCTGCCTTC. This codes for CASSFGPAF.

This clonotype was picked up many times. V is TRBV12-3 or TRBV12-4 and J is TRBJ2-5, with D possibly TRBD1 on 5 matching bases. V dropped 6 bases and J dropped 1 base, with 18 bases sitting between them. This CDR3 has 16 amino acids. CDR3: CASSRTKRQIQETQYF. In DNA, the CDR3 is TGTGCCAGCAGCCGAACCAAGAGACAGATCCAAGAGACCCAGTACTTC.